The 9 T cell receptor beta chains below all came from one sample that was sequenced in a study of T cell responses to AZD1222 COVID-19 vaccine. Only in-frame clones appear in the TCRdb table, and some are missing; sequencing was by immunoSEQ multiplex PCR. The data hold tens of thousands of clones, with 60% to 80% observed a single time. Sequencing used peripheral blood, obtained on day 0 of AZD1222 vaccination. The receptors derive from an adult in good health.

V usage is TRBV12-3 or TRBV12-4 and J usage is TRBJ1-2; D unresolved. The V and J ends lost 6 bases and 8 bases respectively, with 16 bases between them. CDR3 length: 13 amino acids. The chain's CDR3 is CASSTPGDGGYTF. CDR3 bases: TGTGCCAGCAGCACCCCGGGAGACGGGGGCTACACCTTC.

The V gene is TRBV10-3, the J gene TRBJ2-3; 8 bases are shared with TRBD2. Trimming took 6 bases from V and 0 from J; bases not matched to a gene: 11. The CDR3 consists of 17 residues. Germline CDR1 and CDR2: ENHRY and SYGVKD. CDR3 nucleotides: TGTGCCATCAGCGTCAACCCTAGCGGGTCTAGCACAGATACGCAGTATTTT. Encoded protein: CAISVNPSGSSTDTQYF.

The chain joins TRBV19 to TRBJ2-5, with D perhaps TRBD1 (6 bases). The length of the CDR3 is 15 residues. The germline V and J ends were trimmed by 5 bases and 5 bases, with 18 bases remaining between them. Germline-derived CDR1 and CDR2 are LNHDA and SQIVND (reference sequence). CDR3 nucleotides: TGTGCCAGTAGTTCCCGAGGCAGGGGAATGGAGACCCAGTACTTC. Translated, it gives CASSSRGRGMETQYF. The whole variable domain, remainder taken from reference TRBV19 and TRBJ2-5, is DGGITQSPKYLFRKEGQNVTLSCEQNLNHDAMYWYRQDPGQGLRLIYYSQIVNDFQKGDIAEGYSVSREKKESFPLTVTSAQKNPTAFYLCASSSRGRGMETQYFGPGTRLLVL.

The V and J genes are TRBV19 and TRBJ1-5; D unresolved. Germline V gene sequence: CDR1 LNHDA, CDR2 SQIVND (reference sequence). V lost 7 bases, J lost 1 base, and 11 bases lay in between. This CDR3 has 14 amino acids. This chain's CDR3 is CASKGRESNQPQHF. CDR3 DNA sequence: TGTGCCAGTAAGGGAAGGGAGAGCAATCAGCCCCAGCATTTT.

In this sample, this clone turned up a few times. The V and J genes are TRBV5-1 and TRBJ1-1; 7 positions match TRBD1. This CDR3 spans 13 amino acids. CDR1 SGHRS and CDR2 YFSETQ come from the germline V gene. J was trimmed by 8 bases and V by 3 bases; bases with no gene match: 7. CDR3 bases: TGCGCCAGCAGCTCGACAGGGTGGAGCGAAGCTTTCTTT. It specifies CASSSTGWSEAFF.

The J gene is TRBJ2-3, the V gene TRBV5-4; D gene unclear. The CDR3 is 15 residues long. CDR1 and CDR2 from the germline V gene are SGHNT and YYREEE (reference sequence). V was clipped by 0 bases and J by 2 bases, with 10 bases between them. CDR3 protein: CASSLAADSTDTQYF. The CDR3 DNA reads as TGTGCCAGCAGCTTGGCGGCTGACTCCACAGATACGCAGTATTTT.

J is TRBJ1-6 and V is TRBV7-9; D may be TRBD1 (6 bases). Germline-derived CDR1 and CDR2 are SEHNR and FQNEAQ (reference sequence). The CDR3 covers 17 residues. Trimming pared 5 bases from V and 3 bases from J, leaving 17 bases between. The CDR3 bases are TGTGCCAGCAGCAGAGCCTTTTTGGACAGCTATAATTCACCCCTCCACTTT. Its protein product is CASSRAFLDSYNSPLHF.

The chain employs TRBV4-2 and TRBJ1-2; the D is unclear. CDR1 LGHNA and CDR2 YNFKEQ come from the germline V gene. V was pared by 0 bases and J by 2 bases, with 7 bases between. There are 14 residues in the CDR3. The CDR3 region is CASSQEQPNYGYTF. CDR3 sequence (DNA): TGTGCCAGCAGCCAAGAACAGCCGAACTATGGCTACACCTTC.

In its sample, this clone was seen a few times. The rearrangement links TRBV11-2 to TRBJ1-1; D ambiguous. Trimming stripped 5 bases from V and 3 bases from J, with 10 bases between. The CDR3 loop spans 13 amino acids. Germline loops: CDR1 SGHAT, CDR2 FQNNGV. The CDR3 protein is CASSLSRDTEAFF. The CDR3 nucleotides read TGTGCCAGCAGCCTCAGTAGGGACACTGAAGCTTTCTTT.